Shown below are 25 T cell receptor beta chains from a single sample sequenced in a study of human T cells and chemical hapten exposure (dated by TCRdb to about 2021). This sample's time point label indicates: patch test 2, 6 weeks after DPC sensitization. The treatment or condition tag for this specimen amounts to: therapeutic diphenylcyclopropenone sensitization with weekly scalp DPC. Library preparation used RACE. TCRdb names NextSeq 500 as the instrument used. TCRdb cleaned the public reads at Q25 with fastp, built clones with MiXCR and kept in-frame beta chains. All rows with the same CDR3 protein become a single entry with the most common DNA and genes. In this sample the table shows nearly 55,000 distinct CDR3 sequences, 9.5% to 10% of which occur a single time. Together, the top ten hold over 1.5% of the sample. Sequenced material: whole blood, taken in connection with sensitization to the hapten diphenylcyclopropenone (DPC). These TCRs come from a woman aged 45-59 years with alopecia areata. Some clones in this sample may be carry-over from other donors' samples.

The genes are TRBV20-1 and TRBJ2-5, with 9 positions matching TRBD2. The V segment lost 0 bases and the J segment 1 base; nucleotides outside the gene matches: 6. The CDR3 spans 16 residues. Germline values: CDR1 DFQATT, CDR2 SNEGSKA (reference sequence). The CDR3 here is CSARDRLAAFQETQYF. The CDR3 nucleotides are TGCAGTGCTAGAGACCGACTAGCGGCTTTCCAAGAGACCCAGTACTTC.

This clonotype was detected only a few times. J is TRBJ1-2 and V is TRBV6-1, with unresolved D. Germline CDR1 MNHNS, CDR2 SASEGT. The CDR3 covers 12 residues. V shed 4 bases and J shed 10 bases, with 13 bases lying between them. The CDR3 DNA is TGTGCCAGCAGTGTCCGACGGCTATCCTACACCTTC. Residues: CASSVRRLSYTF.

This clonotype was found many times. The CDR3 coding sequence is TGTGCCAGCCACGGACAGGTATTTTATGGGAATCAGCCCCAGCATTTT. Translation: CASHGQVFYGNQPQHF. This chain connects TRBV6-2 or TRBV6-3 to TRBJ1-5; TRBD1 aligns across 7 bases. CDR3 length equals 16 residues. CDR1 and CDR2 from the germline V gene are MNHEY and SVGEGT. J lost 4 bases, V lost 8 bases, and 14 bases had no gene match.

This clonotype showed up just a few times. The CDR3 region is CSARPASSSGNTIYF. The CDR3 DNA follows: TGCAGTGCTCGGCCGGCGTCTAGCTCTGGAAACACCATATATTTT. The chain carries TRBV20-1 and TRBJ1-3; D is uncertain. Germline CDR1 reads DFQATT; CDR2 reads SNEGSKA (reference sequence). The ends were cut back, 5 bases at V and 0 bases at J, with 14 bases in the middle. CDR3 size: 15 residues.

The CDR3, as DNA: TGCAGTGCTAGAGGGGGACAGGGGGTGCCAGATACGCAGTATTTT. Translating gives CSARGGQGVPDTQYF. The chain has TRBV20-1 and TRBJ2-3; the match to TRBD1 covers 11 bases. This CDR3 region has 15 residues. Per the germline V gene, CDR1 is DFQATT and CDR2 is SNEGSKA (reference sequence). Trimming removed 1 base from V and 4 bases from J; junction bases left unmatched: 4.

The gene calls are TRBV5-1 and TRBJ1-1; D is uncertain. Trimming cost V 3 bases and J 1 base, with 7 bases left between them. The germline V gene encodes CDR1 SGHRS and CDR2 YFSETQ. CDR3 size: 13 residues. The CDR3, as DNA: TGCGCCAGCAGCTCGACACGGAACACTGAAGCTTTCTTT. It encodes CASSSTRNTEAFF.

The chain couples TRBV7-9 to TRBJ2-7; TRBD1 aligns across 8 bases. The V segment lost 3 bases and the J segment 1 base; nucleotides outside the gene matches: 5. Germline CDR1 and CDR2: SEHNR and FQNEAQ (reference sequence). This CDR3 is built from 15 residues. In DNA, the CDR3 is TGTGCCAGCAGCTTCGTGACAGGGGCTTCCTACGAGCAGTACTTC. Amino acid sequence: CASSFVTGASYEQYF.

This clonotype was counted only a few times. The junction departs from germline at one end; a sequencing error may be responsible. The J gene is TRBJ2-7, the V gene TRBV11-2; D might be TRBD1 (6 bases). CDR3 size: 14 residues. Looked up from germline, CDR1 is SGHAT and CDR2 is FQNNGV. This CDR3 reads CVSSRKWDTYEQYF. As DNA, the CDR3 is TGTGTCAGCAGCCGTAAATGGGACACCTACGAGCAGTACTTC.

This chain joins TRBV7-8 and TRBJ2-5; maybe TRBD2 (6 bases). The V end was cut by 3 bases, the J end by 5 bases, with 13 bases between. The CDR3 length is 14 residues. The V gene's germline CDR1 is SGHVS and CDR2 FQNEAQ. The CDR3, as DNA: TGTGCCAGCAGCTTCCATCTAGGGAGGGAGACCCAGTACTTC. Translated: CASSFHLGRETQYF. The variable domain in full, with the rest retrieved from reference TRBV7-8 and TRBJ2-5, is GAGVSQSPRYKVAKRGQDVALRCDPISGHVSLFWYQQALGQGPEFLTYFQNEAQLDKSGLPSDRFFAERPEGSVSTLKIQRTQQEDSAVYLCASSFHLGRETQYFGPGTRLLVL.

This clonotype was recorded many times. The chain couples TRBV18 to TRBJ1-1, with D possibly matching TRBD1 (6 bases). V lost 4 bases, J lost 2 bases, and 17 bases lay in between. CDR3 length equals 16 residues. The germline V gene encodes CDR1 KGHSH and CDR2 LQKENI. CDR3 nucleotides: TGTGCCAGCTCACTTGATCCAGGGGCAAGAAACACTGAAGCTTTCTTT. Translation gives CASSLDPGARNTEAFF.

This clonotype was detected many times. V usage is TRBV5-1 and J usage is TRBJ2-1; 12 bases align to TRBD1. V shed 0 bases, J shed 5 bases, and the junction held 3 bases outside the gene matches. Germline V gives CDR1 SGHRS, CDR2 YFSETQ. The CDR3 is made up of 16 amino acids. Here the CDR3 reads CASSLAGQGANNEQFF. DNA of the CDR3: TGCGCCAGCAGCTTGGCGGGACAGGGGGCCAACAATGAGCAGTTCTTC.

This clonotype was observed a few times. The J gene is TRBJ1-2, the V gene TRBV9; 7 bases align to TRBD1. The CDR3 totals 13 residues. Trimming took 0 bases from V and 5 from J; bases not matched to a gene: 1. Germline CDR1 and CDR2: SGDLS and YYNGEE. The CDR3 nucleotides read TGTGCCAGCAGCGTAGAGACAGGGTATGGCTACACCTTC. It encodes CASSVETGYGYTF.

This clonotype was detected ten times or more. The V and J genes are TRBV29-1 and TRBJ1-2; the D is unclear. The V gene lost 6 bases and the J gene lost 4 bases, with 12 bases spanning the gap. The CDR3 has 12 residues. The germline V gene has CDR1 SQVTM and CDR2 ANQGSEA. CDR3 in amino acids: CSVDQETYGYTF. The CDR3 DNA is TGCAGCGTCGACCAGGAGACCTATGGCTACACCTTC. Based on the CDR3 plus reference TRBV29-1 and TRBJ1-2, the full variable domain is SAVISQKPSRDICQRGTSLTIQCQVDSQVTMMFWYRQQPGQSLTLIATANQGSEATYESGFVIDKFPISRPNLTFSTLTVSNMSPEDSSIYLCSVDQETYGYTFGSGTRLTVV.

At least ten counts were recorded for this clonotype. The rearrangement joins TRBV12-3 or TRBV12-4 to TRBJ2-1; no clear D gene. The CDR3 runs 12 residues. Deletions cut 4 bases from V and 15 bases from J, with 16 bases between. The CDR3 DNA follows: TGTGCCAGCAGTTCGCGGCCTACCGGTTGGTTCTTC. Protein product: CASSSRPTGWFF.

The J gene is TRBJ2-1, the V gene TRBV7-2; D gene ambiguous. There are 15 residues in the CDR3. From germline, CDR1 is SGHTA and CDR2 FQGNSA. The ends were cut back, 3 bases at V and 6 bases at J, with 15 bases in the middle. The CDR3 here is CASSLATRVFNEQFF. CDR3 sequence (DNA): TGTGCCAGCAGCTTGGCTACAAGGGTGTTCAATGAGCAGTTCTTC.

The chain carries TRBV6-2 or TRBV6-3 and TRBJ2-7; no reliable D call. Germline loops: CDR1 MNHEY, CDR2 SVGEGT. CDR3 length equals 13 residues. V was shortened by 7 bases and J by 4 bases, with 14 bases between the two germline ends. CDR3 residues: CASTNWAAYEQYF. CDR3 DNA sequence: TGTGCCAGCACCAACTGGGCGGCATACGAGCAGTACTTC.

The sample holds a few counts of this clonotype. The V and J genes are TRBV18 and TRBJ1-2, with TRBD1 identical over 7 bases. The CDR3 loop spans 14 amino acids. Germline-derived CDR1 and CDR2 are KGHSH and LQKENI. J was trimmed by 2 bases and V by 3 bases; bases with no gene match: 3. The CDR3 protein is CASSPGQENYGYTF. CDR3 in DNA: TGTGCCAGCTCACCTGGACAGGAAAACTATGGCTACACCTTC.

This clonotype has more than one count but fewer than ten. This sequence joins TRBV28 and TRBJ1-5, with D possibly being TRBD1 (5 bases). Per germline, CDR1 MDHEN and CDR2 SYDVKM. Between the trimmed V and J ends, which lost 7 bases and 3 bases, there was a span of 16 bases. The CDR3 totals 15 residues. The CDR3 DNA sequence: TGTGCCAGCAAAGACGACAGACCTTTCAATCAGCCCCAGCATTTT. As protein: CASKDDRPFNQPQHF.

This clonotype came up many times. V gene TRBV20-1 combines with J gene TRBJ2-3; D remains ambiguous. Trimming removed 5 bases from V and 0 bases from J, with 12 bases in between. In germline, CDR1 is DFQATT, CDR2 SNEGSKA (reference sequence). The CDR3 contains 14 residues. The CDR3 protein is CSAGVWPSTDTQYF. The CDR3 bases are TGCAGTGCTGGGGTTTGGCCTAGCACAGATACGCAGTATTTT.

This clonotype appeared a few times. J is TRBJ1-5 and V is TRBV20-1; no reliable D call. In germline, CDR1 is DFQATT, CDR2 SNEGSKA (reference sequence). Trimming took 5 bases from V and 1 from J, leaving 6 bases between them. CDR3 length: 12 residues. The CDR3 DNA is TGCAGTGCTTTGACAAGCAATCAGCCCCAGCATTTT. Translation: CSALTSNQPQHF.

This clonotype was seen a handful of times. This chain links TRBV20-1 with TRBJ1-1; TRBD1 matches 8 bases. Unmatched junction bases numbered 10, after V lost 5 bases and J lost 5 bases. This CDR3 has 14 residues. CDR1 and CDR2 (germline): DFQATT, SNEGSKA (reference sequence). CDR3 in DNA: TGCAGTGCTGGCCTCCGGGACAGGAGGACTGAAGCTTTCTTT. This translates into CSAGLRDRRTEAFF.

This clonotype was detected only a few times. The rearrangement links TRBV7-2 to TRBJ1-4; D is uncertain. V dropped 3 bases and J dropped 7 bases, with 9 bases sitting between them. The CDR3 runs 13 residues. Germline CDR1 SGHTA, CDR2 FQGNSA. The CDR3 nucleotides read TGTGCCAGCAGCTTCCGCAGACTTGAAAAACTGTTTTTT. The encoded protein is CASSFRRLEKLFF.

CDR3: CASSQRGLQETQYF. DNA for the CDR3: TGTGCCAGCAGCCAAAGGGGGTTGCAAGAGACCCAGTACTTC. The chain couples TRBV27 to TRBJ2-5; D might be TRBD1 (6 bases). Germline CDR1 is MNHEY and CDR2 is SMNVEV (reference sequence). V was shortened by 6 bases and J by 2 bases, with 13 bases between the two germline ends. There are 14 residues in the CDR3.

The V and J genes are TRBV6-5 and TRBJ1-1; TRBD1 matches 9 bases. Germline-derived CDR1 and CDR2 are MNHEY and SVGAGI. This CDR3 region has 14 residues. J gave up 4 bases and V 8 bases, and 8 bases lay outside the gene matches. CDR3: CASRLQGARTEAFF. The CDR3 DNA reads TGTGCCAGCCGATTACAGGGGGCTCGCACTGAAGCTTTCTTT.

This sequence joins TRBV7-2 and TRBJ1-1, with 9 bases lining up with TRBD1. CDR3 length: 12 residues. Trimming took 5 bases from V and 10 from J; bases not matched to a gene: 5. The V gene's germline CDR1 is SGHTA and CDR2 FQGNSA. Here the CDR3 DNA reads TGTGCCAGCAGCAGCGGGACAGGGAGAGCTTTCTTT. As protein: CASSSGTGRAFF.